These 16 T cell receptor beta chains share one sample of origin, sequenced in a study of cytomegalovirus exposure and HLA in healthy donors. In the PCR, 60 Vbeta and 13 Jbeta primers were used. Generated by immunoSEQ multiplex PCR, the TCRdb table keeps only in-frame clones and is missing some. The sample consists of hundreds of thousands of clones, approximately 84% of them appearing once. The sequenced sample was PBMCs. The source is a girl aged 2-10 years in good health and CMV-seronegative.

The chain uses TRBV30 and TRBJ2-3; tentatively, D is TRBD1 (7 bases). V lost 2 bases and J lost 3, with 9 bases in between. Germline CDR1 GTSNPN, CDR2 SVGIG (reference sequence). CDR3 size: 13 residues. The CDR3 region is CAWSQGGTDTQYF. The CDR3 DNA is TGTGCCTGGAGTCAGGGGGGTACAGATACGCAGTATTTT.

The V call is TRBV6-5, the J call TRBJ2-7, with TRBD1 identical over 8 bases. The junction had 7 bases not matched to a gene; V was cut back by 2 bases and J by 4 bases. The length of the CDR3 is 15 residues. The germline V gene has CDR1 MNHEY and CDR2 SVGAGI. The chain's CDR3 is CASSYGGTGRYEQYF. The CDR3 DNA follows: TGTGCCAGCAGTTACGGCGGGACAGGTCGTTACGAGCAGTACTTC.

The chain joins TRBV7-9 to TRBJ1-5; 9 nucleotides line up with TRBD1. V was pared by 4 bases and J by 0 bases, with 7 bases of the junction left unmatched. The germline gives CDR1 SEHNR, CDR2 FQNEAQ (reference sequence). The CDR3 has 17 amino acids. CDR3 amino acids: CASSWGQGLYSNQPQHF. DNA for the CDR3: TGTGCCAGCAGCTGGGGACAGGGCCTTTATAGCAATCAGCCCCAGCATTTT.

This chain connects TRBV6-6 to TRBJ2-7, with 10 nucleotides matching TRBD1. Germline V CDR1 and CDR2: MNHNY, SVGAGI (reference sequence). The CDR3 runs to 15 residues. V trimming: 2 bases; J trimming: 0 bases; junction bases outside the gene matches: 1. The CDR3 spells CASSYDRGLSYEQYF. The CDR3 bases are TGTGCCAGCAGTTACGACAGGGGGCTCTCCTACGAGCAGTACTTC.

V and J are TRBV7-9 and TRBJ2-4; D is uncertain. Germline-derived CDR1 and CDR2 are SEHNR and FQNEAQ (reference sequence). The V end lost 1 base, the J end lost 0 bases, and 10 bases lay between the germline ends. The length of the CDR3 is 16 residues. As DNA, the CDR3 is TGTGCCAGCAGCTTAGGGCAGTTGTTAGCCAAAAACATTCAGTACTTC. This codes for CASSLGQLLAKNIQYF.

The J gene is TRBJ1-1, the V gene TRBV14; TRBD1 might be the D (6 bases). The germline V gene encodes CDR1 SGHDN and CDR2 FVKESK. This CDR3 is built from 13 residues. Deletions cut 2 bases from V and 8 bases from J, with 12 bases between. DNA for the CDR3: TGTGCCAGCAGCCAATCGGGGGGGGGCGAAGCTTTCTTT. It yields the protein CASSQSGGGEAFF.

The CDR3 protein is CASKGQGGEKLFF. The CDR3 DNA sequence: TGTGCCAGCAAGGGACAGGGGGGTGAAAAACTGTTTTTT. The chain employs TRBV21-1 and TRBJ1-4; TRBD1, as called in the table, went unchecked against the DNA. TRBV21-1 is an annotated pseudogene. The CDR3 is 13 amino acids.

This sequence joins TRBV5-4 and TRBJ2-7; a weak D match, TRBD2 (6 bases). V was cut by 1 base and J by 2 bases, with 16 bases left in between. From germline, CDR1 is SGHNT and CDR2 YYREEE (reference sequence). The CDR3 covers 16 residues. The chain's CDR3 is CASSLLVGSGTYEQYF. CDR3 bases: TGTGCCAGCAGCTTGTTAGTCGGTAGCGGAACCTACGAGCAGTACTTC.

The chain combines TRBV5-4 with TRBJ1-2; tentatively, D is TRBD1 (6 bases). CDR1 and CDR2 from the germline V gene are SGHNT and YYREEE (reference sequence). V lost 2 bases and J 8 bases, leaving 16 bases between the germline ends. The CDR3 sequence is 14 residues long. In DNA form, the CDR3 reads TGTGCCAGCAGCTTTCGTCAGGGGAATAACGGCTACACCTTC. Amino acid sequence: CASSFRQGNNGYTF.

This clone was counted between two and nine times. The CDR3 spells CASSEARGSGGSDTQYF. CDR3 nucleotide sequence: TGTGCCAGCAGTGAAGCGCGGGGTAGCGGGGGGTCAGATACGCAGTATTTT. This rearrangement joins TRBV2 to TRBJ2-3, with TRBD2 matching 10 bases. The CDR3 runs 17 residues. Germline V gene sequence: CDR1 SNHLY, CDR2 FYNNEI. V lost 0 bases to trimming and J lost 4 bases; unmatched junction nucleotides: 7.

The V gene is TRBV6-5, the J gene TRBJ2-1; the D is unclear. CDR3 length: 15 residues. Trimming shortened V by 6 bases and J by 0 bases, and 12 bases separated the two germline ends. From germline, CDR1 is MNHEY and CDR2 SVGAGI. The CDR3 loop is CASSPPASSYNEQFF. The DNA for the CDR3 is TGTGCCAGCAGCCCGCCCGCTAGCTCCTACAATGAGCAGTTCTTC.

CDR3 nucleotide sequence: TGTGCCAGCAGCTTACGGGCAGGGGGCAACACAGATACGCAGTATTTT. It yields the protein CASSLRAGGNTDTQYF. This chain joins TRBV5-4 and TRBJ2-3, with 8 bases aligning to TRBD1. The J segment lost 2 bases and the V segment lost 2 bases, leaving 7 bases of the junction unmatched. The CDR3 covers 16 residues. Germline-derived CDR1 and CDR2 are SGHNT and YYREEE (reference sequence).

V usage is TRBV5-1 and J usage is TRBJ2-7; D might be TRBD2 (5 bases). Trimming removed 0 bases at V and 0 bases at J, with 13 bases between. The CDR3 extends over 16 amino acids. In germline, CDR1 is SGHRS, CDR2 YFSETQ. DNA for the CDR3: TGCGCCAGCAGCTTGGGGCGGGCTCTTATCTCCTACGAGCAGTACTTC. This translates into CASSLGRALISYEQYF.

The sample holds one count of this clone. This chain uses TRBV7-6 with TRBJ1-2; TRBD1 agrees at 9 bases. The germline gives CDR1 SGHVS, CDR2 FNYEAQ. J was trimmed by 5 bases and V by 4 bases; bases with no gene match: 5. The CDR3 spans 14 residues. The CDR3 protein is CASSSGTGNYGYTF. CDR3 DNA sequence: TGTGCCAGCAGCTCCGGGACAGGGAATTATGGCTACACCTTC.

This rearrangement joins TRBV6-5 to TRBJ1-1; D may be TRBD1 (6 bases). From germline, CDR1 is MNHEY and CDR2 SVGAGI. The CDR3 spans 13 residues. The V end lost 5 bases, the J end lost 3 bases, and 10 bases lay between the germline ends. Here the CDR3 reads CASSLGQHTEAFF. The DNA for the CDR3 is TGTGCCAGCAGTCTCGGACAGCACACTGAAGCTTTCTTT.

This chain uses TRBV13 with TRBJ1-1; 8 bases agree with TRBD1. Germline trimming cut 1 base from V and 11 bases from J; bases unmatched to any gene: 12. The CDR3 loop spans 15 amino acids. Germline-derived CDR1 and CDR2 are PRHDT and FYEKMQ (reference sequence). The CDR3 loop reads CASSLVPGQDPRAFF. The CDR3 DNA is TGTGCCAGCAGCTTAGTGCCGGGACAGGACCCAAGGGCTTTCTTT. Together with reference TRBV13 and TRBJ1-1, the CDR3 gives the full variable domain: AAGVIQSPRHLIKEKRETATLKCYPIPRHDTVYWYQQGPGQDPQFLISFYEKMQSDKGSIPDRFSAQQFSDYHSELNMSSLELGDSALYFCASSLVPGQDPRAFFGQGTRLTVV.